This T cell receptor beta chain was captured by sequencing in a study of blood T cell repertoires in COVID-19. Background on the study: The cDNA or gDNA used as material had been derived from T cells, B-cell-depleted T cells, or PBMCs.

CDR1 and CDR2 from the germline V gene are MDHEN and SYDVKM. The CDR3 is made up of 15 amino acids. The V gene end was trimmed by 4 bases and the J gene end by 5 bases; junction bases not matched to a gene: 10. Per the study methods: The authors estimated nucleated cell counts from reference gene primer amplification. Produced via immunoSEQ multiplex PCR; TCRdb's table is partial and in-frame only. The V and J calls and clone size were taken over from that table, and D and trimming were inferred from the DNA. The sample contains a few hundred thousand clones, roughly nine tenths of which appear only once. Individuals aged about 18 to 89 years were recruited from about two dozen US areas.

This clonotype originated in a man aged 25 to 40 who had recovered from COVID-19. The sample consisted of PBMCs or T cells enriched from blood (not recorded which). The chain links TRBV28 to TRBJ2-7, with 8 bases aligning to TRBD1. As DNA, the CDR3 is TGTGCCAGCAGTTCAACGCAGGGGGCGGTGAACGAGCAGTACTTC. It is translated as CASSSTQGAVNEQYF.